The entry that follows covers one T cell receptor beta chain sequence. The antigen remains undetermined. Measured with immunoSEQ multiplex PCR; TCRdb has only the in-frame clones, and not every one. Here the sample spans around 50,000 clones, 75% to 90% being singletons. The data stem from a study of T cells in localized non-small cell lung cancer. Study-wide results and limits: Highest T cell clonality was seen in uninvolved adjacent lung, surpassing that measured in tumor. With higher T cell density in blood came longer overall survival. Only one tumor region was sequenced, so heterogeneity remains possible. A median about 62 of the top 100 tumor clones appeared in adjacent lung.

Looked up from germline, CDR1 is MNHNS and CDR2 is SASEGT. J gave up 5 bases and V 6 bases, and 4 bases lay outside the gene matches. The CDR3 length is 14 residues. This clonotype was obtained from a woman aged 35 to 70 with stage I lung adenocarcinoma. This chain uses TRBV6-1 with TRBJ2-1; 10 bases are a match to TRBD1. The sample in question was peripheral blood, obtained before any cancer treatment. CDR3 in amino acids: CASRGQGRNNEQFF. The CDR3 DNA follows: TGTGCCAGCAGGGGACAGGGGCGAAACAATGAGCAGTTCTTC.